The 25 T cell receptor beta chains in this list originate from one sample, sequenced in a study of blood T cell repertoires in COVID-19 (dated by TCRdb to the early 2020s). Libraries were constructed by the immunoSEQ multiplex PCR assay. In TCRdb, the immuneACCESS table is reduced to in-frame sequences with V and J assigned. These tables do not hold every clone; where another copy was compared, an unresolved V gene accounts for under half, and the others remain unexplained. For this sample the table gives some 270,000 clones, of which 80% to 95% were detected only once. 2.8% of the sample is in the top ten clones. The specimen was PBMCs or T cells enriched from blood (not recorded which). These receptor sequences come from a middle-aged man who had been exposed to COVID-19.

The chain has TRBV29-1 and TRBJ2-3; D remains unclear. Germline values: CDR1 SQVTM, CDR2 ANQGSEA. The CDR3 sequence is 16 residues long. V was clipped by 4 bases and J by 0 bases, with 17 bases between them. This chain's CDR3 is CSVVVWATTSTDTQYF. CDR3 nucleotide sequence: TGCAGCGTTGTGGTCTGGGCCACAACTAGCACAGATACGCAGTATTTT.

V and J are TRBV4-1 and TRBJ1-2; perhaps TRBD1 as D (5 bases). V was pared by 4 bases and J by 0 bases, with 21 bases between. This CDR3 region has 18 residues. The germline V gene encodes CDR1 MGHRA and CDR2 YSYEKL. CDR3 protein: CASSLPDRQIYANYGYTF. CDR3 nucleotide sequence: TGCGCCAGCAGCCTTCCCGATCGACAGATCTATGCTAACTATGGCTACACCTTC.

The chain employs TRBV5-4 and TRBJ2-7, with TRBD1 as a possible D gene (5 bases). V dropped 7 bases and J dropped 0 bases, with 11 bases sitting between them. This CDR3 is 13 amino acids long. Germline V gene sequence: CDR1 SGHNT, CDR2 YYREEE (reference sequence). The CDR3 DNA reads as TGTGCCAGCCGCTCGGACACCTCCTACGAGCAGTACTTC. Translating gives CASRSDTSYEQYF.

A remark on this clone: Other nucleotide sequences from this sample produce the same CDR3. This rearrangement joins TRBV19 to TRBJ2-1; no definite D call. V lost 3 bases and J lost 4, with 7 bases in between. The CDR3 consists of 13 residues. The V gene's germline CDR1 is LNHDA and CDR2 SQIVND (reference sequence). Here the CDR3 reads CASSIPSYNEQFF. CDR3 coding DNA: TGTGCCAGTAGTATTCCGTCTTACAATGAGCAGTTCTTC.

This clone has just one count. The chain couples TRBV7-9 to TRBJ1-1, with 7 bases lining up with TRBD1. This CDR3 has 16 amino acids. Germline V gene sequence: CDR1 SEHNR, CDR2 FQNEAQ (reference sequence). The junction had 11 bases not matched to a gene; V was cut back by 7 bases and J by 0 bases. The chain's CDR3 is CASTKPRDSMNTEAFF. As DNA, the CDR3 is TGTGCCAGCACCAAACCCCGGGACAGCATGAACACTGAAGCTTTCTTT.

J is TRBJ1-4 and V is TRBV25-1, with a weak D call TRBD1 (6 bases). The CDR3 runs to 13 residues. V was clipped by 4 bases and J by 8 bases, with 11 bases between them. Germline CDR1 MGHDK, CDR2 SYGVNS. The DNA for the CDR3 is TGTGCCAGCAGTGCCAGCGACAGGGAAAAACTGTTTTTT. As protein: CASSASDREKLFF.

The rearrangement uses TRBV27 and TRBJ1-4, with D maybe TRBD1 (5 bases). CDR3 length: 14 amino acids. Germline CDR1 MNHEY, CDR2 SMNVEV (reference sequence). Trimming pared 4 bases from V and 0 bases from J, leaving 6 bases between. The CDR3 coding sequence is TGTGCCAGCAGTTGGGGGGCAACTAATGAAAAACTGTTTTTT. Residues: CASSWGATNEKLFF.

This clone appeared once. The chain is built from TRBV19 and TRBJ1-2; 7 bases fit TRBD1. CDR1 LNHDA and CDR2 SQIVND come from the germline V gene (reference sequence). Trimming took 2 bases from V and 1 from J; bases not matched to a gene: 16. This CDR3 region has 19 residues. CDR3 in DNA: TGTGCCAGTAGTATAAAAGTAGCGGACCACAGGGGATTTAACTATGGCTACACCTTC. This encodes CASSIKVADHRGFNYGYTF.

A note on this clone: Relative to the germline gene, one junction end is altered; a read error may explain this. V is TRBV25-1 and J is TRBJ1-4; 7 bases agree with TRBD1. CDR3 length equals 17 residues. The germline gives CDR1 MGHDK, CDR2 SYGVNS. CDR3 bases: TGTGCCAGCAGTAAATACCCCGGGACAGCAACTAATGAAAAACTGTTTTTT. Encoded protein: CASSKYPGTATNEKLFF.

J is TRBJ1-5 and V is TRBV28; no firm D call. CDR1 is MDHEN and CDR2 is SYDVKM in the germline V gene. Trimming took off 5 bases at V and 4 bases at J, with 3 bases between the two ends. The CDR3 sequence is 11 residues long. The DNA of the CDR3 is TGTGCCAGCAGTGCGAATCAGCCCCAGCATTTT. Encoded protein: CASSANQPQHF.

The rearrangement joins TRBV6-5 to TRBJ2-1; D might be TRBD2 (5 bases). CDR3 length: 15 residues. V was shortened by 0 bases and J by 4 bases, with 10 bases between the two germline ends. Germline lookup yields CDR1 MNHEY and CDR2 SVGAGI. The CDR3 DNA reads as TGTGCCAGCAGTTACTCCCGGGATTGGTACAATGAGCAGTTCTTC. Amino acids: CASSYSRDWYNEQFF.

V usage is TRBV6-5 and J usage is TRBJ1-6; TRBD1 is a possible D gene (6 bases). V shed 0 bases and J shed 9 bases, with 9 bases lying between them. This CDR3 spans 14 amino acids. Per the germline V gene, CDR1 is MNHEY and CDR2 is SVGAGI. CDR3 nucleotides: TGTGCCAGCAGTTACTCAACAGGGCTTTCACCCCTCCACTTT. It codes for CASSYSTGLSPLHF.

This clone was counted a single time. The rearrangement links TRBV12-3 or TRBV12-4 to TRBJ1-5; perhaps TRBD1 as D (5 bases). This CDR3 contains 13 residues. Trimming stripped 6 bases from V and 3 bases from J, with 9 bases between. The CDR3 here is CASSRALNQPQHF. In DNA, the CDR3 is TGTGCCAGCAGCAGGGCCCTCAATCAGCCCCAGCATTTT.

The genes are TRBV7-9 and TRBJ2-6; no reliable D call. CDR1 and CDR2 (germline): SEHNR, FQNEAQ (reference sequence). There are 15 residues in the CDR3. V was cut by 5 bases and J by 1 base, with 9 bases left in between. CDR3 residues: CASSTTESGANVLTF. The CDR3 DNA sequence: TGTGCCAGCAGCACCACCGAGTCTGGGGCCAACGTCCTGACTTTC.

The V call is TRBV5-5, the J call TRBJ2-1, with a weak D call TRBD2 (6 bases). The CDR3 has 16 amino acids. Germline CDR1 SGHKS, CDR2 YYEKEE (reference sequence). V lost 3 bases to trimming and J lost 0 bases, with 13 bases between them. The CDR3 sequence: CASSYSRGSSYNEQFF. CDR3 in DNA: TGTGCCAGCAGCTATAGCCGGGGGAGCTCCTACAATGAGCAGTTCTTC.

The chain uses TRBV7-3 and TRBJ2-3; possible D gene TRBD2, 5 bases. CDR1 SGHTA and CDR2 FQGTGA come from the germline V gene. CDR3 length equals 12 residues. Trimming stripped 4 bases from V and 8 bases from J, with 10 bases between. This chain's CDR3 is CASSSGRGTQYF. The CDR3 nucleotides read TGTGCCAGCAGCTCGGGCCGGGGTACGCAGTATTTT.

The chain is built from TRBV12-1 and TRBJ2-4; TRBD2 is taken as the D call from the table, unchecked against the DNA. TRBV12-1 is a pseudogene segment. The CDR3 runs 12 residues. DNA of the CDR3: TGTGCCAGCAGCTCTCGACGGGGCATTCAGTACTTC. This gives the protein CASSSRRGIQYF.

This clone was seen just once. The gene calls are TRBV6-6 and TRBJ1-5; 8 bases are a match to TRBD1. The V and J ends lost 6 bases and 7 bases, in that order; junction bases with no gene match: 8. Germline V gene lookup returns CDR1 MNHNY and CDR2 SVGAGI (reference sequence). The CDR3 has 14 amino acids. The CDR3 DNA sequence: TGTGCCAGCAGCTCGACAGGGGAGCAACAGCCCCAGCATTTT. Its translation: CASSSTGEQQPQHF.

The genes are TRBV9 and TRBJ1-6, with D possibly matching TRBD1 (6 bases). V dropped 5 bases and J dropped 7 bases, with 25 bases sitting between them. The CDR3 spans 18 residues. Germline V gene lookup returns CDR1 SGDLS and CDR2 YYNGEE. The CDR3 is CASSRRQDPASGNSPLHF. The DNA for the CDR3 is TGTGCCAGCAGTCGCCGACAGGACCCAGCCAGTGGGAATTCACCCCTCCACTTT. Full variable domain (outside the CDR3, taken from reference TRBV9 and TRBJ1-6): DSGVTQTPKHLITATGQRVTLRCSPRSGDLSVYWYQQSLDQGLQFLIQYYNGEERAKGNILERFSAQQFPDLHSELNLSSLELGDSALYFCASSRRQDPASGNSPLHFGNGTRLTVT.

The V gene is TRBV7-2, the J gene TRBJ1-1; D is undetermined. CDR1 and CDR2 (germline): SGHTA, FQGNSA. Trimming removed 1 base at V and 5 bases at J, with 11 bases between. The CDR3 is 14 amino acids. The CDR3: CASSLGIAGTEAFF. CDR3 nucleotide sequence: TGTGCCAGCAGCTTAGGGATCGCGGGTACTGAAGCTTTCTTT.

The gene calls are TRBV19 and TRBJ2-1, with TRBD1 matching 10 bases. The germline gives CDR1 LNHDA, CDR2 SQIVND (reference sequence). Unmatched junction bases numbered 10, after V lost 3 bases and J lost 5 bases. CDR3 length equals 17 residues. Here the CDR3 DNA reads TGTGCCAGTAGTATTATGCCGACAGGGGGCCCGAACAATGAGCAGTTCTTC. Its translation: CASSIMPTGGPNNEQFF. Looking up the rest from reference TRBV19 and TRBJ2-1 gives the full variable domain: DGGITQSPKYLFRKEGQNVTLSCEQNLNHDAMYWYRQDPGQGLRLIYYSQIVNDFQKGDIAEGYSVSREKKESFPLTVTSAQKNPTAFYLCASSIMPTGGPNNEQFFGPGTRLTVL.

The chain uses TRBV6-5 and TRBJ2-4; the match to TRBD1 covers 8 bases. After removal of 6 bases from V and 0 bases from J, the junction contained 4 bases not matched to a gene. CDR1 MNHEY and CDR2 SVGAGI come from the germline V gene. The length of the CDR3 is 15 residues. CDR3 sequence reads: CASSVDRGAKNIQYF. As DNA, the CDR3 is TGTGCCAGCAGCGTTGACAGGGGAGCCAAAAACATTCAGTACTTC.

J is TRBJ2-2 and V is TRBV21-1; the table gives TRBD2 as D, unverified against the DNA. TRBV21-1 is termed a pseudogene. The CDR3 consists of 17 residues. In DNA form, the CDR3 reads TGTGCCAGCAGCAAAAGCCCCAGCGGGCGGTCTGCAGGTAAGCTGTTTTTT. Translated: CASSKSPSGRSAGKLFF.

The chain joins TRBV7-8 to TRBJ1-2; a possible D gene is TRBD1 (6 bases). CDR3 size: 14 residues. Germline V lookup: CDR1 SGHVS, CDR2 FQNEAQ. The V gene lost 0 bases and the J gene lost 8 bases, with 13 bases spanning the gap. This CDR3 is CASSLARTGQGYTF. The CDR3 DNA reads TGTGCCAGCAGCTTAGCGCGTACAGGGCAAGGCTACACCTTC.

The chain is built from TRBV5-1 and TRBJ2-7; possibly TRBD2 for D (7 bases). Germline CDR1 is SGHRS and CDR2 is YFSETQ. V was clipped by 4 bases and J by 0 bases, with 17 bases between them. The CDR3 contains 16 residues. The CDR3 sequence is CASSPVGGAASYEQYF. In DNA, the CDR3 is TGCGCCAGCAGCCCGGTAGGGGGGGCGGCCTCCTACGAGCAGTACTTC.